This T cell receptor (beta chain) derives from a study of identical twins. Template switching, a step in the protocol, added a universal primer site, and cDNA carried unique molecular identifiers. TCRdb processed the 5' RACE reads anew with MiXCR; each CDR3 protein has one entry. The table lists 690,000 or so distinct CDR3 sequences, roughly 6.2% of them singletons. This clonotype was counted only a few times. With 6 bases clipped from V and 1 base from J, the junction kept 7 bases outside the gene matches. The V gene's germline CDR1 is MDHEN and CDR2 SYDVKM. The CDR3 has 16 amino acids. Donors uniformly comprised healthy Caucasians.

This receptor was obtained from a man aged 18 to 30 in good health. The specimen was naive T cells sorted from blood. The V call is TRBV28, the J call TRBJ2-3, with 10 nucleotides matching TRBD2. CDR3 protein: CASRSLAGVGTDTQYF. CDR3 DNA sequence: TGTGCCAGCAGGAGTCTAGCGGGAGTCGGCACAGATACGCAGTATTTT.